What follows describes a single T cell receptor beta chain. What it binds is not known. The source of the sample is a study of shared clonotypes between healthy human individuals. Notes on the study in general: Sequencing of the sorted subsets was shown by rarefaction to be incomplete despite large depth.

Each of the donors was a healthy adult who was HIV-negative and had not had a recent acute infection or vaccination. Nashville, Tennessee was home to all donors, each a Caucasian adult. In the study's own analysis: Junction-only immunoSEQ sequences carried no quality scores, so filtering differed. Libraries were prepared by immunoSEQ multiplex PCR; TCRdb keeps only in-frame clonotypes and omits some of them. That table supplies the V and J calls and clone size; D and trimming were determined from the DNA. The table lists 2 million to 2.5 million clones, more than 85% of them singletons. The CDR3 covers 15 residues. Per germline, CDR1 SGHRS and CDR2 YFSETQ. V shed 0 bases, J shed 2 bases, and the junction held 4 bases outside the gene matches.

This receptor was obtained from a man aged 18 to 35 in good health. Some clones in this sample may be carry-over from other donors' samples. Sample: naive CD4+ T cells from PBMCs. Specified subset: CD45RA+ positively selected. This sequence joins TRBV5-1 and TRBJ2-7; 8 positions agree with TRBD1. In nucleotides, the CDR3 is TGCGCCAGCAGCTTGGTATACAGGGGGACCTACGAGCAGTACTTC. This encodes CASSLVYRGTYEQYF.